These 7 T cell receptor beta chains were sequenced from one sample in a study of post-analysis software for immune sequencing data. Points from the study as a whole: Patients used roughly five TRBV segments, including TRBV5-6, TRBV5-1 and TRBV20-1, more often than controls.

Included in the TCR beta cDNA libraries were unique molecular identifiers. One entry per CDR3 protein results from TCRdb running MiXCR on the PCR reads. The sample yields roughly 570,000 distinct CDR3 sequences, approximately 34% seen once. These TCRs are of unknown antigen specificity. Sequencing was carried out using blood. Receptor source: a girl under 18 with multiple sclerosis.

This clonotype was seen only a few times. The chain is built from TRBV20-1 and TRBJ2-3; 8 bases map to TRBD1. J lost 1 base, V lost 6 bases, and 6 bases had no gene match. Germline V gene data show CDR1 as DFQATT and CDR2 as SNEGSKA (reference sequence). The CDR3 has 14 amino acids. Written as DNA, the CDR3 is TGCAGTGCGCTGACAGGGGAGGGCACAGATACGCAGTATTTT. Encoded protein: CSALTGEGTDTQYF.

The V gene is TRBV7-2, the J gene TRBJ1-2; TRBD1 is a possible D gene (5 bases). CDR1 SGHTA and CDR2 FQGNSA come from the germline V gene. Trimming removed 6 bases from V and 5 bases from J, with 16 bases in between. The CDR3 consists of 14 residues. The CDR3 protein is CASSEPGLGYGYTF. The CDR3 coding sequence is TGTGCCAGCAGTGAGCCGGGGCTGGGGTATGGCTACACCTTC. Full variable domain (rest looked up from reference TRBV7-2 and TRBJ1-2): GAGVSQSPSNKVTEKGKDVELRCDPISGHTALYWYRQSLGQGLEFLIYFQGNSAPDKSGLPSDRFSAERTGGSVSTLTIQRTQQEDSAVYLCASSEPGLGYGYTFGSGTRLTVV.

The rearrangement links TRBV7-6 to TRBJ2-3; 7 bases match TRBD1. The V gene's germline CDR1 is SGHVS and CDR2 FNYEAQ. The CDR3 runs to 16 residues. V shed 4 bases, J shed 2 bases, and the junction held 9 bases outside the gene matches. CDR3 DNA: TGTGCCAGCAGCTCCCGGGACAGTTCTATCACAGATACGCAGTATTTT. The encoded protein is CASSSRDSSITDTQYF. The full variable domain, in which reference TRBV7-6 and TRBJ2-3 provide the parts outside the CDR3, is GAGVSQSPRYKVTKRGQDVALRCDPISGHVSLYWYRQALGQGPEFLTYFNYEAQQDKSGLPNDRFSAERPEGSISTLTIQRTEQRDSAMYRCASSSRDSSITDTQYFGPGTRLTVL.

This clonotype turned up a few times. V gene TRBV7-6 combines with J gene TRBJ2-7; a possible D gene is TRBD1 (6 bases). The CDR3 contains 16 residues. The V end was cut by 5 bases, the J end by 4 bases, with 21 bases between. Germline CDR1 SGHVS, CDR2 FNYEAQ. As DNA, the CDR3 is TGTGCCAGCAGCCCCAGACTCGACAGGCTATCGTACGAGCAGTACTTC. As protein: CASSPRLDRLSYEQYF.

This clonotype occurred a few times. V is TRBV20-1 and J is TRBJ2-5, with D unresolved. The J call may not be correct, given that the DNA end is closer to TRBJ2-7. CDR3 length equals 15 residues. Germline loops: CDR1 DFQATT, CDR2 SNEGSKA (reference sequence). The chain's CDR3 is CSARDQNPKPNEQYF. The CDR3 DNA reads TGCAGTGCTAGAGATCAAAACCCCAAACCTAACGAGCAGTACTTC.

V and J are TRBV19 and TRBJ1-2, with 9 bases identical to TRBD1. From germline, CDR1 is LNHDA and CDR2 SQIVND (reference sequence). The CDR3 is made up of 13 amino acids. V trimming: 4 bases; J trimming: 8 bases; junction bases outside the gene matches: 5. For the CDR3, the DNA is TGTGCCAGTAGTACCGGACAGGGGCGAGGCTACACCTTC. Amino acid sequence: CASSTGQGRGYTF. Drawing the rest from reference TRBV19 and TRBJ1-2, the complete variable domain is DGGITQSPKYLFRKEGQNVTLSCEQNLNHDAMYWYRQDPGQGLRLIYYSQIVNDFQKGDIAEGYSVSREKKESFPLTVTSAQKNPTAFYLCASSTGQGRGYTFGSGTRLTVV.

This clonotype was counted a few times. The genes are TRBV6-5 and TRBJ2-7; 10 bases are shared with TRBD1. CDR3 length: 15 residues. The V gene's germline CDR1 is MNHEY and CDR2 SVGAGI. Losses at the gene ends were 5 bases for V and 2 bases for J; bases not matched to a gene: 6. The CDR3: CASSGPGQGAYEQYF. Here the CDR3 DNA reads TGTGCCAGCAGTGGGCCAGGACAGGGGGCCTACGAGCAGTACTTC.